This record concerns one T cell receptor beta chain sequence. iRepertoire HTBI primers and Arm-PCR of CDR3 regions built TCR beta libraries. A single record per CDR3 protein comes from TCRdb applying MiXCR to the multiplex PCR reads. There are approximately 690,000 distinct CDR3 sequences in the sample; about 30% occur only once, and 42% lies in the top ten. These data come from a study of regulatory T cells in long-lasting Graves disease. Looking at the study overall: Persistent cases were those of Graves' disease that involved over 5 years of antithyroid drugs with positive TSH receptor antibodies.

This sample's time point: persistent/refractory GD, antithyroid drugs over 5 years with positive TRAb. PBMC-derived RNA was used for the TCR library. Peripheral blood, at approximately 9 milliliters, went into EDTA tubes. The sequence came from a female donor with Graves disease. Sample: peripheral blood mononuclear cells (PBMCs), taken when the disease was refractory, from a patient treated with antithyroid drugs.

CDR3 loop: CASSVSRVPNEKLFF. CDR3 DNA: TGTGCCAGCAGCGTCAGCAGGGTGCCTAATGAAAAACTGTTTTTT. V is TRBV11-2 and J is TRBJ1-4; maybe TRBD1 (5 bases). Trimming removed 5 bases at V and 3 bases at J, with 13 bases between. CDR3 length: 15 amino acids. CDR1 is SGHAT, CDR2 FQNNGV, per germline.